The table lists the clone carrying this T cell receptor beta chain with a few counts. Its antigen is unidentified. V lost 0 bases and J 7 bases, leaving 11 bases between the germline ends. The CDR3 runs to 15 residues. Germline CDR1 is SGHRS and CDR2 is YFSETQ. Study results and limitations: Tumor memory CD4+ T cell TCR gene usage clustered with blood and lymph node memory CD4+ cells and lymph node naive CD4+ cells. Greatest tumor Treg TCR overlap was with tumor naive CD4+ cells. The larger-cohort validation was restricted to a single TCR beta V-J rearrangement rather than whole repertoires.

Full-length variable regions came from constant-region reverse primers plus semi-nested Nested Universal Primer A PCR. In TCRdb, the 5' RACE reads were re-called with MiXCR into one record per CDR3 protein. Altogether about 59,000 distinct CDR3 sequences are present, about a fifth being singletons, with the ten largest covering around 3.2%. The sorted Tregs were CD4+CD25+CD127-/low cells. The specimen was tumor-infiltrating Tregs sorted from the breast tumor. This sequence joins TRBV5-1 and TRBJ1-6; the D is unclear. The clonotype comes from a female donor with breast cancer. The CDR3 region has the DNA TGCGCCAGCAGCTTGGACATGTTTGGGAATTCACCCCTCCACTTT. It specifies CASSLDMFGNSPLHF.